A single sample gave rise to the 10 T cell receptor beta chains below, sequenced in a study of shared clonotypes between healthy human individuals. Method: immunoSEQ multiplex PCR; TCRdb's copy keeps in-frame clones and lacks some. The profile shows about 380,000 clones, 90% to 98% of them singletons. Material: memory CD8+ T cells sorted from blood. The subset is: CD45RO+ cells pooled with CCR7-negative TemRA cells. The receptors were gathered from a man aged 30 to 45 in good health.

The chain employs TRBV27 and TRBJ2-2, with 9 bases lining up with TRBD2. With V trimmed by 7 bases and J by 3 bases, 3 bases remained unmatched. Germline CDR1 MNHEY, CDR2 SMNVEV (reference sequence). The CDR3 has 14 amino acids. CDR3 loop: CASKTSGDTGELFF. CDR3 DNA: TGTGCCAGCAAGACTAGCGGAGACACCGGGGAGCTGTTTTTT.

Here the CDR3 reads CASSFGQGRTGELFF. The CDR3 DNA is TGTGCCAGCAGCTTCGGACAGGGGAGAACCGGGGAGCTGTTTTTT. The rearrangement links TRBV11-2 to TRBJ2-2, with TRBD1 matching 9 bases. This CDR3 contains 15 residues. Per the germline V gene, CDR1 is SGHAT and CDR2 is FQNNGV. V lost 3 bases to trimming and J lost 5 bases; unmatched junction nucleotides: 4.

CDR3 region: CASSNVSSYNEQFF. For the CDR3, the DNA is TGTGCCAGCAGCAACGTAAGCTCCTACAATGAGCAGTTCTTC. The chain has TRBV21-1 and TRBJ2-1. TRBV21-1 is recorded as a pseudogene. This CDR3 contains 14 residues.

The genes are TRBV5-1 and TRBJ2-3; no clear D gene. Germline-derived CDR1 and CDR2 are SGHRS and YFSETQ. This CDR3 contains 14 residues. Trimming pared 0 bases from V and 6 bases from J, leaving 11 bases between. The CDR3 here is CASSLGRDGDTQYF. The CDR3 DNA reads as TGCGCCAGCAGCTTGGGTCGAGACGGGGATACGCAGTATTTT.

The chain employs TRBV30 and TRBJ2-3, with D maybe TRBD1 (5 bases). Per germline, CDR1 GTSNPN and CDR2 SVGIG (reference sequence). The CDR3 sequence is 16 residues long. The V gene lost 1 base and the J gene lost 1 base, with 15 bases spanning the gap. The CDR3 sequence: CAWSAVSKGGTDTQYF. CDR3 bases: TGTGCCTGGAGTGCCGTTTCGAAAGGGGGCACAGATACGCAGTATTTT.

J is TRBJ2-3 and V is TRBV10-3; 10 bases align to TRBD2. Germline V gene lookup returns CDR1 ENHRY and CDR2 SYGVKD. V trimming: 2 bases; J trimming: 2 bases; junction bases outside the gene matches: 7. The CDR3 totals 17 residues. The CDR3 spells CAISEIRTSGNTDTQYF. DNA for the CDR3: TGTGCCATCAGTGAGATAAGAACTAGCGGGAACACAGATACGCAGTATTTT.

As concerns this clone: Other DNA sequences in this sample translate to the same CDR3. J is TRBJ2-3 and V is TRBV7-9, with D possibly matching TRBD1 (6 bases). The CDR3 consists of 14 residues. Per germline, CDR1 SEHNR and CDR2 FQNEAQ (reference sequence). The ends were cut back, 1 base at V and 1 base at J, with 6 bases in the middle. The CDR3 sequence is CASSLDRGTDTQYF. The CDR3, as DNA: TGTGCCAGCAGCTTAGACAGGGGCACAGATACGCAGTATTTT.

The chain employs TRBV20-1 and TRBJ1-4, with D maybe TRBD1 (5 bases). This CDR3 spans 11 amino acids. CDR1 DFQATT and CDR2 SNEGSKA come from the germline V gene (reference sequence). Between the trimmed V and J ends, which lost 6 bases and 10 bases, there was a span of 12 bases. Written as DNA, the CDR3 is TGCAGTGCCTTCGACAGATTAAAACTGTTTTTT. As protein: CSAFDRLKLFF.

The table lists this clone with a count of one. CDR3 sequence: CASSLGTFRHGYTF. The CDR3 nucleotides are TGTGCCAGCAGCTTAGGGACATTCCGTCATGGCTACACCTTC. The gene calls are TRBV7-2 and TRBJ1-2, with D perhaps matching TRBD1 (5 bases). V was cut by 1 base and J by 6 bases, with 12 bases left in between. CDR1 is SGHTA, CDR2 FQGNSA, per germline. This CDR3 has 14 amino acids.

The chain carries TRBV6-5 and TRBJ2-7, with TRBD2 matching over 9 bases. V shed 5 bases, J shed 8 bases, and the junction held 10 bases outside the gene matches. Germline CDR1 is MNHEY and CDR2 is SVGAGI. This CDR3 is built from 14 residues. CDR3 bases: TGTGCCAGCAGTGACCTAGCGGGATTAAAGAAGCAGTACTTC. It is translated as CASSDLAGLKKQYF.